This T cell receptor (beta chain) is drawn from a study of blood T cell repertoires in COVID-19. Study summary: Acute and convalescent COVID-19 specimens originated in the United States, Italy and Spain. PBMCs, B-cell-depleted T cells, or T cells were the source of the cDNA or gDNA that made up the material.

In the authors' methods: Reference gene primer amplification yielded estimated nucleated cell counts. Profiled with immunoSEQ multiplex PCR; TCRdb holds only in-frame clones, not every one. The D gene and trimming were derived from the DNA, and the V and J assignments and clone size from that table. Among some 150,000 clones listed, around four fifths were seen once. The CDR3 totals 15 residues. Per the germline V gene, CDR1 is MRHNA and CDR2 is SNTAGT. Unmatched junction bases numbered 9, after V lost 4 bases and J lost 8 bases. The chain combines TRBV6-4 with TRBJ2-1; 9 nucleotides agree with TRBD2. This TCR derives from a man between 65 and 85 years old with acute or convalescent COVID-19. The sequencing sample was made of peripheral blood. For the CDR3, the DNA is TGTGCCAGCAGTGTAAATAGCGGGGGTTCGGATGAGCAGTTCTTC. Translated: CASSVNSGGSDEQFF.